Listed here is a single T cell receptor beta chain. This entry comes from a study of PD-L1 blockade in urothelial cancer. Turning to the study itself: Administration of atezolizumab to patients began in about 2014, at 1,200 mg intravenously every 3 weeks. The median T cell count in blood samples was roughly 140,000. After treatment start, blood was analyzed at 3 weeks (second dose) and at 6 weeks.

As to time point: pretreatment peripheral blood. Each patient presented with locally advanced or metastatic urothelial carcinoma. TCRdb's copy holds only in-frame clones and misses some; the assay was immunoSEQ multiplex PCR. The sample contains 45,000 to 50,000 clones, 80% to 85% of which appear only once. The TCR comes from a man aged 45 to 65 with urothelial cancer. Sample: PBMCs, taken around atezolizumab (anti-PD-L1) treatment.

The CDR3 here is CASSPVGGMNTEAFF. CDR3 coding DNA: TGTGCCAGCTCACCAGTAGGGGGCATGAACACTGAAGCTTTCTTT. The V gene is TRBV18, the J gene TRBJ1-1; 7 nucleotides line up with TRBD1. The CDR3 covers 15 residues. Losses at the gene ends were 2 bases for V and 0 bases for J; bases not matched to a gene: 3. Germline CDR1 KGHSH, CDR2 LQKENI.